The 22 T cell receptor beta chains reported below all come from one sample, sequenced in a study of CD8+ T cells in alopecia areata. Extraction of RNA preceded its reverse transcription into cDNA, which served as the sequencing template. This table comes from immunoSEQ multiplex PCR, and its TCRdb copy is limited to in-frame clones, with some not included. Of about 200,000 clones listed, 56% were seen once; the top ten hold around 5%. The sample consisted of CD8+ T cells sorted from blood. The receptors derive from a human donor in good health.

The chain employs TRBV5-1 and TRBJ1-6; the D gene is possibly TRBD1 (5 bases). Trimming took off 4 bases at V and 7 bases at J, with 6 bases between the two ends. Germline CDR1 reads SGHRS; CDR2 reads YFSETQ. This CDR3 contains 12 residues. The CDR3 protein is CASSPGNSPLHF. In DNA form, the CDR3 reads TGCGCCAGCAGCCCAGGGAATTCACCCCTCCACTTT.

The chain recombines TRBV5-1 with TRBJ2-5, with TRBD2 matching 11 bases. CDR3 length: 15 amino acids. The germline V gene has CDR1 SGHRS and CDR2 YFSETQ. V was pared by 5 bases and J by 4 bases, with 7 bases of the junction left unmatched. Written as DNA, the CDR3 is TGCGCCAGCAGTACCGAAACTAGCGGGGGAGAGACCCAGTACTTC. Encoded protein: CASSTETSGGETQYF.

This clone showed up just once. The chain recombines TRBV29-1 with TRBJ1-2; no clear D. This CDR3 is built from 10 residues. Germline loops: CDR1 SQVTM, CDR2 ANQGSEA. Trimming removed 5 bases from V and 3 bases from J, with 4 bases in between. As DNA, the CDR3 is TGCAGCGTTTCTGACTATGGCTACACCTTC. This codes for CSVSDYGYTF.

In its sample, this clone was seen once. The CDR3 nucleotides are TGTGCCAGTAGTACCACAGTAGAGGGAGGCTACACCTTC. Protein: CASSTTVEGGYTF. This chain links TRBV19 with TRBJ1-2; no firm D call. V lost 4 bases, J lost 8 bases, and 14 bases lay in between. The germline gives CDR1 LNHDA, CDR2 SQIVND (reference sequence). The CDR3 runs 13 residues.

This clone was observed at least ten times. The V and J genes are TRBV18 and TRBJ1-6, with TRBD1 matching over 11 bases. The CDR3 has 17 residues. Germline CDR1 is KGHSH and CDR2 is LQKENI. The ends lost 3 bases at V and 8 bases at J; junction bases unmatched: 9. CDR3 amino acids: CASSPEPGQGVHSPLHF. The CDR3 DNA reads as TGTGCCAGCTCACCCGAACCGGGACAGGGGGTTCATTCACCCCTCCACTTT.

The rearrangement links TRBV7-8 to TRBJ2-2; possibly TRBD1 or TRBD2 for D (6 bases each). The V gene lost 2 bases and the J gene lost 4 bases, with 11 bases spanning the gap. The CDR3 contains 15 residues. Germline CDR1 SGHVS, CDR2 FQNEAQ. The CDR3 DNA sequence: TGTGCCAGCAGCTTAAAACAGGGAGGCACCGGGGAGCTGTTTTTT. Translation: CASSLKQGGTGELFF. The complete variable domain, with remaining parts taken from reference TRBV7-8 and TRBJ2-2, reads GAGVSQSPRYKVAKRGQDVALRCDPISGHVSLFWYQQALGQGPEFLTYFQNEAQLDKSGLPSDRFFAERPEGSVSTLKIQRTQQEDSAVYLCASSLKQGGTGELFFGEGSRLTVL.

This chain uses TRBV5-4 with TRBJ1-3; D remains unclear. The V gene lost 4 bases and the J gene lost 0 bases, with 14 bases spanning the gap. The CDR3 length is 16 residues. Per the germline V gene, CDR1 is SGHNT and CDR2 is YYREEE (reference sequence). CDR3 nucleotide sequence: TGTGCCAGCAGCCTGGCCCCTAGCGGCTCTGGAAACACCATATATTTT. Translation gives CASSLAPSGSGNTIYF.

This clone was found once. The rearrangement uses TRBV25-1 and TRBJ2-6; the D is unclear. Germline CDR1 MGHDK, CDR2 SYGVNS. The CDR3 extends over 15 amino acids. V was clipped by 11 bases and J by 4 bases, with 18 bases between them. CDR3 amino acids: CASSVSSYGANVLTF. The CDR3 DNA reads as TGTGCCTCTTCGGTATCGTCGTACGGGGCCAACGTCCTGACTTTC.

The CDR3 loop reads CSSRRINNEQFF. The CDR3 DNA reads TGCTCTTCCAGGAGGATTAACAATGAGCAGTTCTTC. The chain combines TRBV5-1 with TRBJ2-1; tentatively, D is TRBD2 (5 bases). This CDR3 contains 12 residues. In germline, CDR1 is SGHRS, CDR2 YFSETQ.

The chain is built from TRBV4-1 and TRBJ2-5, with a possible D match to TRBD1 (5 bases). The CDR3 runs to 13 residues. Germline assignment: CDR1 MGHRA and CDR2 YSYEKL. V lost 3 bases to trimming and J lost 2 bases, with 7 bases between them. CDR3 in amino acids: CASSQGPQETQYF. Here the CDR3 DNA reads TGCGCCAGCAGCCAGGGGCCGCAAGAGACCCAGTACTTC.

This clone was recorded a few times. The rearrangement uses TRBV7-8 and TRBJ2-5, with 10 bases matching TRBD2. This CDR3 region has 16 residues. The J segment lost 4 bases and the V segment lost 3 bases, leaving 8 bases of the junction unmatched. Germline-derived CDR1 and CDR2 are SGHVS and FQNEAQ. The CDR3 reads CASSFLAGAAAETQYF. CDR3 DNA sequence: TGTGCCAGCAGCTTCCTAGCGGGGGCGGCGGCAGAGACCCAGTACTTC.

The chain recombines TRBV4-1 with TRBJ2-7; TRBD1 matches 9 bases. Losses at the gene ends were 3 bases for V and 3 bases for J; bases not matched to a gene: 6. The CDR3 consists of 15 residues. CDR1 is MGHRA, CDR2 YSYEKL, per germline. The CDR3: CASSQPGQGIYEQYF. In DNA, the CDR3 is TGCGCCAGCAGCCAGCCGGGACAGGGCATCTACGAGCAGTACTTC.

This clone came up once. V gene TRBV29-1 combines with J gene TRBJ2-7; TRBD1 aligns across 10 bases. CDR1 is SQVTM, CDR2 ANQGSEA, per germline. The V segment lost 2 bases and the J segment 2 bases; nucleotides outside the gene matches: 6. This CDR3 is built from 15 residues. The CDR3 nucleotides read TGCAGCGTTGAAAAGGTTGGGACAGGGGCCTACGAGCAGTACTTC. Protein: CSVEKVGTGAYEQYF.

The V and J genes are TRBV29-1 and TRBJ2-3, with 7 bases matching TRBD2. V shed 8 bases and J 3 bases; nucleotides not matched to a gene: 8. Germline V CDR1 and CDR2: SQVTM, ANQGSEA. The CDR3 loop spans 13 amino acids. CDR3 region: CSCIGGGTDTQYF. The CDR3 nucleotides read TGCAGCTGTATTGGGGGAGGGACAGATACGCAGTATTTT.

V is TRBV6-1 and J is TRBJ1-2, with no clear D. Per the germline V gene, CDR1 is MNHNS and CDR2 is SASEGT. Trimming removed 1 base at V and 3 bases at J, with 12 bases between. The CDR3 contains 15 residues. The CDR3: CASSEGPGQDYGYTF. The CDR3 DNA follows: TGTGCCAGCAGTGAAGGCCCGGGCCAAGACTATGGCTACACCTTC.

This clone has only a few counts. This rearrangement joins TRBV9 to TRBJ2-7; D may be TRBD1 (6 bases). The CDR3 runs 13 residues. V was cut by 2 bases and J by 5 bases, with 11 bases left in between. Looked up from germline, CDR1 is SGDLS and CDR2 is YYNGEE. As DNA, the CDR3 is TGTGCCAGCAGCGTTACAGGGTCCGACGAGCAGTACTTC. Its translation is CASSVTGSDEQYF.

This clone was counted only a few times. CDR3 in amino acids: CASSLNWGTPQETQYF. The CDR3 bases are TGTGCCAGCAGCTTAAATTGGGGGACACCGCAAGAGACCCAGTACTTC. The V call is TRBV7-9, the J call TRBJ2-5, with D tentatively TRBD1 (6 bases). CDR1 SEHNR and CDR2 FQNEAQ come from the germline V gene (reference sequence). V gave up 2 bases and J gave up 2 bases, with 15 bases separating them. This CDR3 has 16 amino acids. Full variable domain (missing parts from reference TRBV7-9 and TRBJ2-5): DTGVSQNPRHKITKRGQNVTFRCDPISEHNRLYWYRQTLGQGPEFLTYFQNEAQLEKSRLLSDRFSAERPKGSFSTLEIQRTEQGDSAMYLCASSLNWGTPQETQYFGPGTRLLVL.

This chain connects TRBV5-4 to TRBJ1-5; D gene ambiguous. The CDR3 sequence is 14 residues long. The germline V gene encodes CDR1 SGHNT and CDR2 YYREEE (reference sequence). Trimming pared 0 bases from V and 3 bases from J, leaving 7 bases between. The DNA of the CDR3 is TGTGCCAGCAGCTTGGAAGGGCTCAATCAGCCCCAGCATTTT. Translated: CASSLEGLNQPQHF.

This chain connects TRBV11-2 to TRBJ2-7; D remains ambiguous. The CDR3 contains 16 residues. The V gene lost 1 base and the J gene lost 0 bases, with 13 bases spanning the gap. Per the germline V gene, CDR1 is SGHAT and CDR2 is FQNNGV. This chain's CDR3 is CASSLGGVGYSYEQYF. CDR3 coding DNA: TGTGCCAGCAGCTTAGGAGGAGTCGGGTACTCCTACGAGCAGTACTTC.

The chain joins TRBV28 to TRBJ2-1, with D hard to call. The ends were cut back, 7 bases at V and 9 bases at J, with 19 bases in the middle. CDR3 length: 14 amino acids. In germline, CDR1 is MDHEN, CDR2 SYDVKM. The CDR3 protein is CASNLKTPRGEQFF. CDR3 in DNA: TGTGCCAGCAACCTAAAGACGCCCCGAGGTGAGCAGTTCTTC.

The chain joins TRBV6-5 to TRBJ2-7; D might be TRBD1 (5 bases). V dropped 10 bases and J dropped 0 bases, with 13 bases sitting between them. The CDR3 is made up of 13 amino acids. Germline V lookup: CDR1 MNHEY, CDR2 SVGAGI. DNA of the CDR3: TGTGCCATCACAGGAGACAACTCCTACGAGCAGTACTTC. Translated, it gives CAITGDNSYEQYF.

This clone was counted a few times. The chain carries TRBV2 and TRBJ2-5; a weak D match, TRBD1 (5 bases). The germline V gene encodes CDR1 SNHLY and CDR2 FYNNEI. V lost 6 bases, J lost 2 bases, and 10 bases lay in between. The CDR3 is 13 amino acids. CDR3 DNA sequence: TGTGCCAGCAGCAGGACACCTCAAGAGACCCAGTACTTC. Translating it yields CASSRTPQETQYF.